Following are 28 T cell receptor beta chains from one sample sequenced in a study of blood T cell repertoires in COVID-19. Assay used: immunoSEQ multiplex PCR; TCRdb lists only in-frame clones, some missing. The data show 200,000 to 250,000 clones, with about 81% seen just once and 5.2% held by the top ten. The sequenced sample consisted of peripheral blood. The receptors come from a woman aged 70-85 years with COVID-19, enrolled during active disease.

J is TRBJ2-2 and V is TRBV7-2, with 12 bases identical to TRBD1. The junction had 3 bases not matched to a gene; V was cut back by 3 bases and J by 4 bases. Germline V gives CDR1 SGHTA, CDR2 FQGNSA. This CDR3 region has 16 residues. In nucleotides, the CDR3 is TGTGCCAGCAGCTTGGGGACAGGGGGCACCACCGGGGAGCTGTTTTTT. Amino acids: CASSLGTGGTTGELFF.

The gene calls are TRBV6-6 and TRBJ1-5; TRBD1 is a possible D gene (5 bases). The germline gives CDR1 MNHNY, CDR2 SVGAGI (reference sequence). This CDR3 comprises 14 residues. The germline V and J ends were trimmed by 5 bases and 4 bases, with 12 bases remaining between them. CDR3 coding DNA: TGTGCCAGCAGTAAACTCCAGGGTAATCAGCCCCAGCATTTT. Translating it yields CASSKLQGNQPQHF.

This chain joins TRBV12-5 and TRBJ1-2, with D perhaps TRBD1 (6 bases). This CDR3 comprises 15 residues. V lost 0 bases, J lost 4 bases, and 12 bases lay in between. Germline V gives CDR1 LGHNT, CDR2 FRNRAP. CDR3 in amino acids: CASGLVQGGIYGYTF. CDR3 sequence (DNA): TGTGCTAGTGGTTTGGTACAGGGAGGGATCTATGGCTACACCTTC.

This rearrangement joins TRBV7-6 to TRBJ1-1; D not resolved. The V end lost 4 bases, the J end lost 4 bases, and 10 bases lay between the germline ends. Germline V CDR1 and CDR2: SGHVS, FNYEAQ. The CDR3 is 13 residues long. CDR3 nucleotide sequence: TGTGCCAGCAGCTCTACTCCTCGCACTGAAGCTTTCTTT. As protein: CASSSTPRTEAFF. The full variable domain, rest sourced from reference TRBV7-6 and TRBJ1-1, is GAGVSQSPRYKVTKRGQDVALRCDPISGHVSLYWYRQALGQGPEFLTYFNYEAQQDKSGLPNDRFSAERPEGSISTLTIQRTEQRDSAMYRCASSSTPRTEAFFGQGTRLTVV.

The J gene is TRBJ2-7, the V gene TRBV19; TRBD1 is a possible D gene (6 bases). Trimming took 6 bases from V and 0 from J, leaving 15 bases between them. The length of the CDR3 is 15 residues. The V gene's germline CDR1 is LNHDA and CDR2 SQIVND (reference sequence). In nucleotides, the CDR3 is TGTGCCAGTAGAGATCTACAGGGCCTCTCCTACGAGCAGTACTTC. This codes for CASRDLQGLSYEQYF.

The chain couples TRBV5-1 to TRBJ1-6; no clear D. With 4 bases removed from V and 6 bases from J, the gap between germline ends came to 14 bases. Per germline, CDR1 SGHRS and CDR2 YFSETQ. The CDR3 consists of 15 residues. The CDR3 region has the DNA TGCGCCAGCAGCGCCTGGGTGACTGGTAATTCACCCCTCCACTTT. This codes for CASSAWVTGNSPLHF.

In this sample, this clone turned up many times. This rearrangement joins TRBV30 to TRBJ2-1, with 14 bases that match TRBD2. The CDR3 contains 20 residues. V was clipped by 3 bases and J by 0 bases; unmatched bases: 13. Germline CDR1 GTSNPN, CDR2 SVGIG (reference sequence). CDR3 sequence (DNA): TGTGCCTGGAGGTTCGGGACTAGCGGGAGCCGGCAGAGCTCCTACAATGAGCAGTTCTTC. Its translation: CAWRFGTSGSRQSSYNEQFF.

The chain has TRBV19 and TRBJ1-2, with a tentative D call TRBD1 (5 bases). V dropped 4 bases and J dropped 7 bases, with 19 bases sitting between them. Germline values: CDR1 LNHDA, CDR2 SQIVND (reference sequence). This CDR3 has 15 amino acids. The CDR3 loop is CASSTADSSASGYTF. Here the CDR3 DNA reads TGTGCCAGTAGTACCGCCGACAGCTCCGCATCTGGCTACACCTTC.

The gene calls are TRBV2 and TRBJ2-7, with 7 positions matching TRBD1. The V segment lost 10 bases and the J segment 7 bases; nucleotides outside the gene matches: 7. This CDR3 is 11 amino acids long. CDR1 and CDR2 from the germline V gene are SNHLY and FYNNEI. The CDR3 nucleotides read TGTGCCATCAATAAGGGACAGGAGCAGTACTTC. It specifies CAINKGQEQYF.

In this sample, this clone turned up a few times. V gene TRBV28 combines with J gene TRBJ1-1, with 7 bases lining up with TRBD1. CDR1 and CDR2 from the germline V gene are MDHEN and SYDVKM. J was trimmed by 4 bases and V by 7 bases; bases with no gene match: 15. This CDR3 has 16 amino acids. This chain's CDR3 is CASTSTGTSAGTEAFF. The CDR3 region has the DNA TGTGCCAGCACCTCGACAGGGACCTCGGCAGGCACTGAAGCTTTCTTT.

The V and J genes are TRBV10-3 and TRBJ2-2, with D perhaps matching TRBD1 (5 bases). This CDR3 spans 16 amino acids. V was cut by 5 bases and J by 1 base, with 14 bases left in between. Germline V gives CDR1 ENHRY, CDR2 SYGVKD. The CDR3 is CAISIGQNKNTGELFF. The CDR3 nucleotides read TGTGCCATCAGTATAGGACAAAACAAGAACACCGGGGAGCTGTTTTTT.

The V call is TRBV29-1, the J call TRBJ1-5; TRBD1 matches 9 bases. Germline V CDR1 and CDR2: SQVTM, ANQGSEA. CDR3 length: 13 residues. After removal of 4 bases from V and 6 bases from J, the junction contained 4 bases not matched to a gene. CDR3 protein: CSVAQGAGQPQHF. The CDR3 nucleotides are TGCAGCGTTGCACAGGGGGCGGGTCAGCCCCAGCATTTT.

The chain has TRBV9 and TRBJ1-1; D remains ambiguous. The ends were cut back, 0 bases at V and 1 base at J, with 4 bases in the middle. The germline CDR1 and CDR2 sequences are SGDLS and YYNGEE. This CDR3 has 13 amino acids. Here the CDR3 DNA reads TGTGCCAGCAGCGTAGCAGGGAACACTGAAGCTTTCTTT. Translation gives CASSVAGNTEAFF.

This clone was picked up one time. This rearrangement joins TRBV7-2 to TRBJ1-6, with TRBD1 matching 9 bases. Trimming at V came to 5 bases and at J to 8 bases, leaving 7 bases not matched to a gene. CDR3 length equals 15 residues. The germline V gene has CDR1 SGHTA and CDR2 FQGNSA. CDR3 coding DNA: TGTGCCAGCAGCGCAGCCGGGACAGGGTATTCACCCCTCCACTTT. It specifies CASSAAGTGYSPLHF. Complete variable domain (other parts from reference TRBV7-2 and TRBJ1-6): GAGVSQSPSNKVTEKGKDVELRCDPISGHTALYWYRQSLGQGLEFLIYFQGNSAPDKSGLPSDRFSAERTGGSVSTLTIQRTQQEDSAVYLCASSAAGTGYSPLHFGNGTRLTVT.

The chain couples TRBV7-2 to TRBJ2-1; 8 bases match TRBD2. Trimming removed 4 bases from V and 4 bases from J; junction bases left unmatched: 3. CDR1 SGHTA and CDR2 FQGNSA come from the germline V gene. The CDR3 covers 14 residues. CDR3 bases: TGTGCCAGCAGCTCCGGACTAGCTTACAATGAGCAGTTCTTC. Amino acid sequence: CASSSGLAYNEQFF. The full variable domain, with the rest looked up from reference TRBV7-2 and TRBJ2-1, is GAGVSQSPSNKVTEKGKDVELRCDPISGHTALYWYRQSLGQGLEFLIYFQGNSAPDKSGLPSDRFSAERTGGSVSTLTIQRTQQEDSAVYLCASSSGLAYNEQFFGPGTRLTVL.

This clone was picked up one time. The chain recombines TRBV28 with TRBJ1-2; 10 nucleotides match TRBD1. CDR1 is MDHEN, CDR2 SYDVKM, per germline. The length of the CDR3 is 18 residues. The trim removed 4 bases at V and 8 bases at J, leaving 19 bases unmatched. This CDR3 reads CASSSSPGTGEYGLGYTF. The CDR3 nucleotides read TGTGCCAGCAGTTCCAGTCCCGGGACAGGGGAGTATGGATTAGGCTACACCTTC.

The chain recombines TRBV7-2 with TRBJ2-7, with 9 bases aligning to TRBD2. CDR1 and CDR2 from the germline V gene are SGHTA and FQGNSA. CDR3 length equals 15 residues. With V trimmed by 2 bases and J by 3 bases, 5 bases remained unmatched. The CDR3 is CASSLFLAGVYEQYF. CDR3 nucleotides: TGTGCCAGCAGCTTATTCTTAGCGGGAGTCTACGAGCAGTACTTC.

A few counts support this clone. This chain links TRBV5-8 with TRBJ2-5, with 13 bases that match TRBD2. Unmatched junction bases numbered 3, after V lost 3 bases and J lost 4 bases. This CDR3 contains 15 residues. The V gene's germline CDR1 is SGHTS and CDR2 YDEGEE. The CDR3 protein is CASSSGLAGVETQYF. As DNA, the CDR3 is TGTGCCAGCAGCTCCGGACTAGCGGGAGTAGAGACCCAGTACTTC.

The chain has TRBV9 and TRBJ2-1; TRBD1 matches 9 bases. CDR3 size: 15 residues. Trimming cost V 4 bases and J 2 bases; bases outside gene matches: 4. The germline gives CDR1 SGDLS, CDR2 YYNGEE. For the CDR3, the DNA is TGTGCCAGCAGCAAACAGGGGGCAACCTACAATGAGCAGTTCTTC. It codes for CASSKQGATYNEQFF. Full variable domain (missing parts from reference TRBV9 and TRBJ2-1): DSGVTQTPKHLITATGQRVTLRCSPRSGDLSVYWYQQSLDQGLQFLIQYYNGEERAKGNILERFSAQQFPDLHSELNLSSLELGDSALYFCASSKQGATYNEQFFGPGTRLTVL.

This chain connects TRBV7-2 to TRBJ2-7; 8 bases match TRBD2. The V gene's germline CDR1 is SGHTA and CDR2 FQGNSA. V shed 0 bases and J 3 bases; nucleotides not matched to a gene: 4. There are 15 residues in the CDR3. CDR3 region: CASSLAALADYEQYF. The CDR3 DNA follows: TGTGCCAGCAGCTTAGCGGCACTAGCGGACTACGAGCAGTACTTC.

This chain joins TRBV2 and TRBJ2-2, with D possibly matching TRBD1 (6 bases). Trimming pared 6 bases from V and 6 bases from J, leaving 20 bases between. From germline, CDR1 is SNHLY and CDR2 FYNNEI. This CDR3 has 16 residues. This CDR3 is CASSLGAGHFSGELFF. Here the CDR3 DNA reads TGTGCCAGCAGCTTGGGGGCAGGGCATTTCTCCGGGGAGCTGTTTTTT.

The V gene is TRBV7-2, the J gene TRBJ2-7; 9 nucleotides match TRBD1. The ends lost 3 bases at V and 1 base at J; junction bases unmatched: 4. The germline V gene encodes CDR1 SGHTA and CDR2 FQGNSA. This CDR3 comprises 15 residues. The CDR3 region is CASSLDRGESYEQYF. The DNA of the CDR3 is TGTGCCAGCAGCTTGGACAGGGGAGAATCCTACGAGCAGTACTTC.

The rearrangement uses TRBV7-2 and TRBJ1-2, with 7 bases fitting TRBD1. The germline CDR1 and CDR2 sequences are SGHTA and FQGNSA. The trim removed 0 bases at V and 7 bases at J, leaving 8 bases unmatched. The CDR3 sequence is 15 residues long. CDR3 residues: CASSLAEGASGGYTF. DNA of the CDR3: TGTGCCAGCAGCTTAGCGGAGGGGGCGAGCGGTGGCTACACCTTC.

The V and J genes are TRBV21-1 and TRBJ2-1; TRBD2 is taken as the D call from the table, unchecked against the DNA. TRBV21-1 is recorded as a pseudogene. CDR3 length equals 24 residues. CDR3 nucleotide sequence: TGTGCCAGCAGCAAAGCGACGCTTTTCCTTTACGGGGGAACGACTAGCGGGATGAGCGATGAGCAGTTCTTC. This encodes CASSKATLFLYGGTTSGMSDEQFF.

The rearrangement uses TRBV15 and TRBJ1-4, with 11 bases aligning to TRBD1. The germline V gene encodes CDR1 LNHNV and CDR2 YYDKDF (reference sequence). With V trimmed by 5 bases and J by 1 base, 12 bases remained unmatched. This CDR3 has 19 residues. The CDR3 DNA reads TGTGCCACCAGCGGCTACCGGGACAGGGGGAAAGTAACTAATGAAAAACTGTTTTTT. The encoded protein is CATSGYRDRGKVTNEKLFF.

The V gene is TRBV10-3, the J gene TRBJ1-5, with D possibly TRBD1 on 5 matching bases. This CDR3 is 16 amino acids long. Germline V gene lookup returns CDR1 ENHRY and CDR2 SYGVKD. V was trimmed by 0 bases and J by 0 bases, leaving 9 bases between them. Here the CDR3 DNA reads TGTGCCATCAGTGAGTCGGGAGGGGTTAGCAATCAGCCCCAGCATTTT. This codes for CAISESGGVSNQPQHF.

The chain uses TRBV7-9 and TRBJ2-7; 9 bases are shared with TRBD1. J gave up 3 bases and V 2 bases, and 5 bases lay outside the gene matches. The germline CDR1 and CDR2 sequences are SEHNR and FQNEAQ (reference sequence). This CDR3 region has 15 residues. The CDR3, as DNA: TGTGCCAGCAGCTTACGACAGGGGGGCAGCTACGAGCAGTACTTC. Translation gives CASSLRQGGSYEQYF.

This chain joins TRBV9 and TRBJ1-6, with TRBD1 identical over 10 bases. V lost 3 bases, J lost 9 bases, and 9 bases stayed unmatched. From germline, CDR1 is SGDLS and CDR2 YYNGEE. The CDR3 has 16 amino acids. The CDR3 DNA is TGTGCCAGCAGCGGGACAGGGGGTAATTTAGGTTCACCCCTCCACTTT. As protein: CASSGTGGNLGSPLHF.